A single sample gave rise to the 11 T cell receptor beta chains below, sequenced in a study of prognosis after radiotherapy for stage I lung cancer. Starting from genomic DNA, TCR beta CDR3 was amplified through two-round multiplex PCR. For every TRBV and TRBJ gene, a specific primer was used in first-round PCR. TCRdb called the multiplex PCR reads again in MiXCR, with one record for every CDR3 protein. This table has 20,000 to 30,000 distinct CDR3 sequences, 35% to 50% appearing once. Sequences were derived from PBMCs, sampled before or after stereotactic body radiation therapy (not recorded which). These receptors were taken from a donor at least 50 years old with non-small cell lung cancer.

Notes on this clonotype: This likely traces to a read error, being one base from a far larger clone. Written as DNA, the CDR3 is TGTGCCAGCAGAAAGGGACAGGGGGACTCTTGGGCCAACGTCCTGACTTTC. Translating it yields CASRKGQGDSWANVLTF. The gene calls are TRBV6-5 and TRBJ2-6; 11 nucleotides match TRBD1. CDR1 is MNHEY, CDR2 SVGAGI, per germline. This CDR3 is 17 amino acids long.

Worth noting for this clonotype: The likely explanation is a read error, given a far larger clone one base away. The chain carries TRBV11-2 and TRBJ2-3, with 9 bases matching TRBD1. V lost 6 bases and J lost 8; bases outside the gene matches: 21. The CDR3 covers 18 residues. CDR1 and CDR2 (germline): SGHAT, FQNNGV. The CDR3: CASSPQGALSGAGGTQYF. Here the CDR3 DNA reads TGTGCCAGCAGTCCACAGGGGGCTCTATCGGGGGCAGGAGGTACGCAGTATTTT.

Concerning this clonotype: This may come from a read error, since a much larger clone is one base off. CDR3 in DNA: TGTGCCAGCAGCTCCCCGGTACAAATGAACACTGAAGCTTTCTTT. Translated: CASSSPVQMNTEAFF. V and J are TRBV12-3 or TRBV12-4 and TRBJ1-1; D gene ambiguous. The CDR3 loop spans 15 amino acids. Trimming cost V 6 bases and J 0 bases, with 14 bases left between them.

The J gene is TRBJ2-7, the V gene TRBV2, with 7 nucleotides matching TRBD2. This CDR3 has 14 residues. V shed 6 bases and J 0 bases; nucleotides not matched to a gene: 5. Per the germline V gene, CDR1 is SNHLY and CDR2 is FYNNEI. CDR3 in amino acids: CASRLGTNSYEQYF. CDR3 in DNA: TGTGCCAGCAGACTAGGGACTAACTCCTACGAGCAGTACTTC.

V and J are TRBV30 and TRBJ1-3, with D unresolved. The CDR3 totals 14 residues. From germline, CDR1 is GTSNPN and CDR2 SVGIG (reference sequence). V lost 3 bases and J 0 bases, leaving 9 bases between the germline ends. CDR3 sequence reads: CAWRAPGSGNTIYF. For the CDR3, the DNA is TGTGCCTGGAGGGCCCCAGGCTCTGGAAACACCATATATTTT.

This clonotype occurred many times. The chain employs TRBV4-3 and TRBJ2-2; 7 nucleotides line up with TRBD2. Per germline, CDR1 LGHNA and CDR2 YSLEER. The CDR3 contains 16 residues. Losses at the gene ends were 0 bases for V and 5 bases for J; bases not matched to a gene: 6. The CDR3 spells CASSQEGGAGTGELFF. The CDR3 DNA is TGCGCCAGCAGCCAAGAGGGAGGGGCGGGGACCGGGGAGCTGTTTTTT.

This clonotype has more than one count but fewer than ten. A far bigger clonotype differs at one base, so this is likely a read error. The V gene is TRBV7-2, the J gene TRBJ2-7; D is ambiguous. This CDR3 spans 16 amino acids. The V gene's germline CDR1 is SGHTA and CDR2 FQGNSA. V dropped 3 bases and J dropped 7 bases, with 22 bases sitting between them. The CDR3, as DNA: TGTGCCAGCAGCTTGAGCTCCACCGAACGTGGGAATGAGCAGTACTTC. It translates to CASSLSSTERGNEQYF. Full variable domain (rest looked up from reference TRBV7-2 and TRBJ2-7): GAGVSQSPSNKVTEKGKDVELRCDPISGHTALYWYRQSLGQGLEFLIYFQGNSAPDKSGLPSDRFSAERTGGSVSTLTIQRTQQEDSAVYLCASSLSSTERGNEQYFGPGTRLTVT.

This chain joins TRBV9 and TRBJ1-2, with 10 bases that match TRBD1. Per germline, CDR1 SGDLS and CDR2 YYNGEE. V gave up 4 bases and J gave up 2 bases; unmatched junction bases: 5. The CDR3 extends over 15 amino acids. The CDR3 nucleotides are TGTGCCAGCAGCCCCCGGGACAGGGGAAACTATGGCTACACCTTC. The encoded protein is CASSPRDRGNYGYTF.

Ten or more counts support this clonotype. V usage is TRBV4-3 and J usage is TRBJ2-1; TRBD2 matches at 9 bases. The CDR3 loop spans 15 amino acids. Trimming took 3 bases from V and 7 from J; bases not matched to a gene: 7. From germline, CDR1 is LGHNA and CDR2 YSLEER. CDR3 sequence reads: CASSQFGSGSNEQFF. In nucleotides, the CDR3 is TGCGCCAGCAGCCAGTTTGGTAGCGGGAGTAATGAGCAGTTCTTC.

V gene TRBV20-1 combines with J gene TRBJ1-3; D is ambiguous. With 4 bases removed from V and 4 bases from J, the gap between germline ends came to 14 bases. Germline values: CDR1 DFQATT, CDR2 SNEGSKA (reference sequence). The CDR3 loop spans 14 amino acids. DNA for the CDR3: TGCAGTGCTACAACCGAGCAGCCCGGAAACACCATATATTTT. Its protein is CSATTEQPGNTIYF.

A note on this clonotype: A far larger clone is one base from this, pointing to a likely read error. V usage is TRBV6-4 and J usage is TRBJ1-2, with a weak D call TRBD1 (5 bases). Germline loops: CDR1 MRHNA, CDR2 SNTAGT. This CDR3 region has 13 residues. V lost 10 bases to trimming and J lost 4 bases, with 16 bases between them. The CDR3: CATRPTGSYGYTF. CDR3 DNA sequence: TGTGCCACCAGACCCACAGGCAGCTATGGCTACACCTTC.